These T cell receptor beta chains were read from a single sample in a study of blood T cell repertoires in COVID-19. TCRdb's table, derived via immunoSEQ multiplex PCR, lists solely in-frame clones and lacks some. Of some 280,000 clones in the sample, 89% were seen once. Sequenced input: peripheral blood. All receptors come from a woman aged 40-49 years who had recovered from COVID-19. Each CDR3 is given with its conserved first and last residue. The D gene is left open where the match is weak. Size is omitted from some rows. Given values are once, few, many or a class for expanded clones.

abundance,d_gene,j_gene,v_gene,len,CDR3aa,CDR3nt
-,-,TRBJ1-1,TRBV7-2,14,CASSLGGAGNEAFF,TGTGCCAGCAGCTTAGGGGGCGCGGGGAATGAAGCTTTCTTT
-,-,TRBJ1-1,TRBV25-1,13,CASSEVAAVEAFF,TGTGCCAGCAGTGAGGTGGCGGCAGTTGAAGCTTTCTTT
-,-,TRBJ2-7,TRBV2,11,CASGGREEQYF,TGTGCCAGCGGCGGCCGGGAAGAGCAGTACTTC
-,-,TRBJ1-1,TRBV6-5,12,CASSRQQGLAFF,TGTGCCAGCAGTCGACAACAGGGTTTAGCTTTCTTT
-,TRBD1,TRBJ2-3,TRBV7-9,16,CASSLSTGASTDTQYF,TGTGCCAGCAGCTTATCGACAGGGGCTAGCACAGATACGCAGTATTTT
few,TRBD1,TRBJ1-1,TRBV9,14,CASSADRGHTEAFF,TGTGCCAGCAGCGCTGACAGGGGACACACTGAAGCTTTCTTT
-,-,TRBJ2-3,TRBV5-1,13,CASGLGATDTQYF,TGCGCCAGCGGCCTTGGGGCCACAGATACGCAGTATTTT
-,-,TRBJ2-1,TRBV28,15,CASGWADVGYNEQFF,TGTGCCAGCGGGTGGGCAGATGTTGGGTACAATGAGCAGTTCTTC
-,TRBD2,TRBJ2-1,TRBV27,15,CASSFGSGRGNEQFF,TGTGCCAGCAGTTTCGGGAGCGGGAGAGGCAATGAGCAGTTCTTC
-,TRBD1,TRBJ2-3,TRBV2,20,CATPRSGQGAPKVIGDTQYF,TGTGCCACACCCCGAAGCGGACAGGGGGCCCCTAAGGTGATTGGAGATACGCAGTATTTT